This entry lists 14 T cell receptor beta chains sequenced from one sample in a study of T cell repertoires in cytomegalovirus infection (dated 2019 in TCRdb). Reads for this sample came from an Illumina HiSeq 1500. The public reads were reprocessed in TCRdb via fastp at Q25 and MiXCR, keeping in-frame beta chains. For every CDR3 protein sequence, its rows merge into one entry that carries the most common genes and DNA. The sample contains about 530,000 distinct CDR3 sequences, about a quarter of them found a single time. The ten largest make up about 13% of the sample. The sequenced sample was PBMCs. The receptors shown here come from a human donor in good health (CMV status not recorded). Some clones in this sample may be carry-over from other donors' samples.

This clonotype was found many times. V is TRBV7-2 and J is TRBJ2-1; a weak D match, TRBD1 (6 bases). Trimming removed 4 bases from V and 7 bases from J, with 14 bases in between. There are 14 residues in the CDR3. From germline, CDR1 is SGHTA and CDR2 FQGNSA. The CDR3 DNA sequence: TGTGCCAGCAGCTCCCACAGGGAATTGAATGAGCAGTTCTTC. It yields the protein CASSSHRELNEQFF.

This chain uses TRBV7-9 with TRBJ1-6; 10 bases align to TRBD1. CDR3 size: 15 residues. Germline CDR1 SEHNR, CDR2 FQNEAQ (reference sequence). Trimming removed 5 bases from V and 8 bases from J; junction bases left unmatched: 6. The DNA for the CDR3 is TGTGCCAGCAGCCTGGACAGGGGGAGTTATTCACCCCTCCACTTT. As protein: CASSLDRGSYSPLHF.

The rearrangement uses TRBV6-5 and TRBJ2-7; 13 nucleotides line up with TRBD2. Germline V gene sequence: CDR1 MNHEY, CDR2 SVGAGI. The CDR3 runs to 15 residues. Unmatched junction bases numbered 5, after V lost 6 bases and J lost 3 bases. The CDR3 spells CASRETSGRLYEQYF. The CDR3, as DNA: TGTGCCAGCAGAGAGACTAGCGGGAGGCTCTACGAGCAGTACTTC.

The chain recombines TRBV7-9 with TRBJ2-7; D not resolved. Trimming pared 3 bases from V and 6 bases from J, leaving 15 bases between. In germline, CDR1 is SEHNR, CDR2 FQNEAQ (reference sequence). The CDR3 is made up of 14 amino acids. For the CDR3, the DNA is TGTGCCAGCAGCTTCGGATTTGAAGGTAGCGAGCAGTACTTC. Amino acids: CASSFGFEGSEQYF.

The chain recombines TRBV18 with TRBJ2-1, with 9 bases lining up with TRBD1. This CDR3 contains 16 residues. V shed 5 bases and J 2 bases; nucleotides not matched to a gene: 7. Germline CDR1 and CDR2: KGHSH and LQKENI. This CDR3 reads CASSSTGGSTYNEQFF. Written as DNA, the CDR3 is TGTGCCAGCTCATCAACAGGGGGCTCTACCTACAATGAGCAGTTCTTC. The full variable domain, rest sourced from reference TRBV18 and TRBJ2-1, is NAGVMQNPRHLVRRRGQEARLRCSPMKGHSHVYWYRQLPEEGLKFMVYLQKENIIDESGMPKERFSAEFPKEGPSILRIQQVVRGDSAAYFCASSSTGGSTYNEQFFGPGTRLTVL.

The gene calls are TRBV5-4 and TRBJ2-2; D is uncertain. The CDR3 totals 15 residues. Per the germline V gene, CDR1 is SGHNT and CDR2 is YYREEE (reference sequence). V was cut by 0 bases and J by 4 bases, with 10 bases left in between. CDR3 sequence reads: CASSLEGTITGELFF. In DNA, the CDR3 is TGTGCCAGCAGCTTGGAGGGAACGATCACCGGGGAGCTGTTTTTT.

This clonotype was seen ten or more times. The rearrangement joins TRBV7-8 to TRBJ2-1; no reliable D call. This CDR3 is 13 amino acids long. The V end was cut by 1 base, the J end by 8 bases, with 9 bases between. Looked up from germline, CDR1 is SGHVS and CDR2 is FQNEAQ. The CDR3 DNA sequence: TGTGCCAGCAGCTTAGGCCGGTACGATGAGCAGTTCTTC. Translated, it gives CASSLGRYDEQFF.

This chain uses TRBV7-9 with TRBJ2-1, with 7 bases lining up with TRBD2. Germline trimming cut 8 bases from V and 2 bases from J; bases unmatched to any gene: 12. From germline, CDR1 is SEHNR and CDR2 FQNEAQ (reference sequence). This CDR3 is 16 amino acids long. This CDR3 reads CASEGGPEGPYNEQFF. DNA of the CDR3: TGTGCCAGCGAGGGAGGGCCCGAAGGCCCCTACAATGAGCAGTTCTTC.

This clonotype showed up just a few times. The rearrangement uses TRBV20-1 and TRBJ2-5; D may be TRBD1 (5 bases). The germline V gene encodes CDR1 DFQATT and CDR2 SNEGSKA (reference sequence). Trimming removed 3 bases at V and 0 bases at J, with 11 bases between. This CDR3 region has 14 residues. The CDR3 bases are TGCAGTGCTAGTGGCCCAGGGAACCAAGAGACCCAGTACTTC. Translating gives CSASGPGNQETQYF.

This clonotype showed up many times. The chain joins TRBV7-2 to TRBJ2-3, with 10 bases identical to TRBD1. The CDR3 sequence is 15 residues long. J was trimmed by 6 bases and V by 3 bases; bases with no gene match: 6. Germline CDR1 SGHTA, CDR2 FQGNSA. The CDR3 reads CASSFQGQGWDTQYF. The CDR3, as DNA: TGTGCCAGCAGCTTCCAGGGACAGGGGTGGGATACGCAGTATTTT.

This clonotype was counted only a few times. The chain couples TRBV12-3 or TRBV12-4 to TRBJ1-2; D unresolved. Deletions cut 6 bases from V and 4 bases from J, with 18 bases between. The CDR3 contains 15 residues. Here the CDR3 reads CASRPGVGVGYGYTF. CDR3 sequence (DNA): TGTGCCAGCAGACCCGGTGTCGGGGTGGGCTATGGCTACACCTTC.

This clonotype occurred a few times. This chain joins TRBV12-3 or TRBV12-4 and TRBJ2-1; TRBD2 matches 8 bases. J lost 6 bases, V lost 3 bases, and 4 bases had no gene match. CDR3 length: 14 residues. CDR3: CASSFIAGSNEQFF. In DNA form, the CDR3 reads TGTGCCAGCAGTTTTATAGCGGGGAGCAATGAGCAGTTCTTC.

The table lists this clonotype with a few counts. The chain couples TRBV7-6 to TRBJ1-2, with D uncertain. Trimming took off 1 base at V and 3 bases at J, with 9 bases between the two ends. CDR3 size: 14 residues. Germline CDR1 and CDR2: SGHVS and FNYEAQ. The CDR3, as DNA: TGTGCCAGCAGCTTAGGGGCAGGCGACTATGGCTACACCTTC. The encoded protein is CASSLGAGDYGYTF.

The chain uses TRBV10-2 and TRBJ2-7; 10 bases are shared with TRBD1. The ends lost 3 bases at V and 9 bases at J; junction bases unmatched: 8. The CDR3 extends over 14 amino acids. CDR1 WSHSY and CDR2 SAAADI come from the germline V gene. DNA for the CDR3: TGCGCCAGCAGTGATCCGGGACAGGGGAAATTGCAGTACGTC. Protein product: CASSDPGQGKLQYV.